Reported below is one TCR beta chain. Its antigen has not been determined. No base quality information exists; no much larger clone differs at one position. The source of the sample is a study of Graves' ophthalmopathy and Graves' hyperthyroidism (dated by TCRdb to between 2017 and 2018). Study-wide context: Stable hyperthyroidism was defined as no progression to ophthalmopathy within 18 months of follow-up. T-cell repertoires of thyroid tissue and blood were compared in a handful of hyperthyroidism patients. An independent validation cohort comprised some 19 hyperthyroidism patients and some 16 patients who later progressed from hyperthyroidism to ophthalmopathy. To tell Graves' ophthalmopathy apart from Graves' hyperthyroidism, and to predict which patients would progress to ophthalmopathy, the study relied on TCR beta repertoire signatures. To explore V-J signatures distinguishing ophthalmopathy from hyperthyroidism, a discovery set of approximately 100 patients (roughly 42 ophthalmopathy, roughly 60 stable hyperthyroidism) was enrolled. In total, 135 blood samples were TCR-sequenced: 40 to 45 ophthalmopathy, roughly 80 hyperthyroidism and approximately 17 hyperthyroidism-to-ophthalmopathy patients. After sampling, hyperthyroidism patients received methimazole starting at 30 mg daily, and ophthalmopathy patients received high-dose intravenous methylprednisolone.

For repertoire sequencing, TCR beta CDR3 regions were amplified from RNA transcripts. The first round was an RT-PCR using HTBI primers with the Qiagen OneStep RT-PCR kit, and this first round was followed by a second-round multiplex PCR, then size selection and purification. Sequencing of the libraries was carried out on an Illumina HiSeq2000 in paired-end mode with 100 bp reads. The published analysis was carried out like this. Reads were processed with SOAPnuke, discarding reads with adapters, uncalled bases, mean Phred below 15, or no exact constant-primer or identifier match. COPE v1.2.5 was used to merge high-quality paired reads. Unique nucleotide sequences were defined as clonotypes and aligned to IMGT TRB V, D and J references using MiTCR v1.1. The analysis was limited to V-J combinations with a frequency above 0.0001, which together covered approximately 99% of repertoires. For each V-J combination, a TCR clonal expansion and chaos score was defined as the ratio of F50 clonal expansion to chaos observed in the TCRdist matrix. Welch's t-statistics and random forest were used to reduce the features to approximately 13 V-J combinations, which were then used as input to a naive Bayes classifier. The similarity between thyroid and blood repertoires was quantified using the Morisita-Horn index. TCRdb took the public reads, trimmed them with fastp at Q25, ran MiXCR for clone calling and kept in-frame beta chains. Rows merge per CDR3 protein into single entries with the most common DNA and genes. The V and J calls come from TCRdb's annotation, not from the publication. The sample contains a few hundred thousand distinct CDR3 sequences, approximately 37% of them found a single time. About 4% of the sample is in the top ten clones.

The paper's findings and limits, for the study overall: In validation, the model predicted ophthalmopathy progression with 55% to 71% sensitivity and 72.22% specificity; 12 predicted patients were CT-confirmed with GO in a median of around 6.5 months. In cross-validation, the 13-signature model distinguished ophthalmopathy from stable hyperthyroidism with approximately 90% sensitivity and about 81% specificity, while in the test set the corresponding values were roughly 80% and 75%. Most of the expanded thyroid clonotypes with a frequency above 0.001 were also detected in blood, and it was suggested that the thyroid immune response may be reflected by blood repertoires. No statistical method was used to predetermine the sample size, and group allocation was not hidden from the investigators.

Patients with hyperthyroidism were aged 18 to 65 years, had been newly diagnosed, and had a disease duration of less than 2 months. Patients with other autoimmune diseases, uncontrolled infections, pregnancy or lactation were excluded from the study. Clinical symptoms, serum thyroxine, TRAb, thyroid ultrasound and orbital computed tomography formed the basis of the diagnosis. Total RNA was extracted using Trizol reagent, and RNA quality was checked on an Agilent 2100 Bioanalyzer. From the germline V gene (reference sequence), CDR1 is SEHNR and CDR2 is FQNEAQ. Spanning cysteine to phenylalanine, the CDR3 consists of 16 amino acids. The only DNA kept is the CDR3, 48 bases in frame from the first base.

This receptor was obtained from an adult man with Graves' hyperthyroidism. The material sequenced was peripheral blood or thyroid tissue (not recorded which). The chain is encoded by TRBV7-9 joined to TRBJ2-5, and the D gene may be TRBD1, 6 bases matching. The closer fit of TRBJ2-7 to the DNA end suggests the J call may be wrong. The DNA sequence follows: TGTGCCAGCAGCTTAACCCTCGGGGACACCTCCTACGAGCAGTACTTC. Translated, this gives CASSLTLGDTSYEQYF.